The T cell receptor (beta chain) under discussion was sequenced for a study of control samples from healthy donors and cancer patients. V was clipped by 5 bases and J by 12 bases, with 14 bases between them. The CDR3 runs to 12 residues. Germline lookup yields CDR1 SGHTA and CDR2 FQGNSA. Only in-frame clones appear in the TCRdb table, and some are missing; sequencing was by immunoSEQ multiplex PCR. The sample holds some 30,000 clones, about 85% seen once. The sequenced sample consisted of formalin-fixed, paraffin-embedded tissue. The chain combines TRBV7-2 with TRBJ2-1, with no clear D. This receptor was taken from a female donor with melanoma. As DNA, the CDR3 is TGTGCCAGCAGCGACCTCCGGGTTGCGCAGTTCTTC. Residues: CASSDLRVAQFF.